The 17 T cell receptor beta chains given below trace back to one sample, sequenced in a study of blood T cell repertoires in COVID-19. Produced via immunoSEQ multiplex PCR; TCRdb's table is partial and in-frame only. This table has around 370,000 clones, almost 90% appearing once. Sequenced sample: peripheral blood. The receptors were gathered from a young man with active or convalescent COVID-19.

The V call is TRBV19, the J call TRBJ1-4, with a possible D match to TRBD1 (6 bases). This CDR3 is 14 amino acids long. Germline CDR1 and CDR2: LNHDA and SQIVND (reference sequence). V gave up 4 bases and J gave up 7 bases, with 13 bases separating them. The CDR3 nucleotides read TGTGCCAGTAGTACCAACAGGGTTGGTGAAAAACTGTTTTTT. This gives the protein CASSTNRVGEKLFF. The full variable domain, with the rest looked up from reference TRBV19 and TRBJ1-4, is DGGITQSPKYLFRKEGQNVTLSCEQNLNHDAMYWYRQDPGQGLRLIYYSQIVNDFQKGDIAEGYSVSREKKESFPLTVTSAQKNPTAFYLCASSTNRVGEKLFFGSGTQLSVL.

The chain links TRBV27 to TRBJ2-1; D might be TRBD2 (6 bases). V was clipped by 6 bases and J by 11 bases, with 11 bases between them. The CDR3 is 11 amino acids. Germline assignment: CDR1 MNHEY and CDR2 SMNVEV (reference sequence). CDR3 DNA sequence: TGTGCCAGCAGCGAGGCGGGGCAGCAGTTCTTC. Its protein is CASSEAGQQFF.

This clone was observed a handful of times. This chain links TRBV2 with TRBJ2-1, with 9 bases lining up with TRBD2. The junction had 3 bases not matched to a gene; V was cut back by 4 bases and J by 2 bases. Germline V gene sequence: CDR1 SNHLY, CDR2 FYNNEI. This CDR3 has 15 amino acids. CDR3 DNA sequence: TGTGCCAGCAGTGTGGCGGGAGGGGCCTACAATGAGCAGTTCTTC. Residues: CASSVAGGAYNEQFF.

In this sample, this clone turned up once. V is TRBV19 and J is TRBJ1-1; weak D call: TRBD1 (5 bases). The CDR3 has 15 amino acids. Germline V CDR1 and CDR2: LNHDA, SQIVND (reference sequence). V lost 7 bases, J lost 0 bases, and 15 bases lay in between. The CDR3 here is CASNNGRGMNTEAFF. The CDR3 nucleotides read TGTGCCAGTAACAACGGAAGGGGCATGAACACTGAAGCTTTCTTT.

The CDR3 loop is CASSLNPGNQPQHF. The CDR3 DNA reads TGTGCCAGCAGTTTAAATCCGGGCAATCAGCCCCAGCATTTT. The chain is built from TRBV27 and TRBJ1-5, with D unresolved. The CDR3 contains 14 residues. Per germline, CDR1 MNHEY and CDR2 SMNVEV (reference sequence). V dropped 2 bases and J dropped 2 bases, with 7 bases sitting between them.

This chain joins TRBV25-1 and TRBJ1-4; D call uncertain. The CDR3 runs 12 residues. The V end lost 4 bases, the J end lost 5 bases, and 5 bases lay between the germline ends. Germline CDR1 reads MGHDK; CDR2 reads SYGVNS. CDR3 sequence reads: CASSGQNEKLFF. In DNA form, the CDR3 reads TGTGCCAGCAGTGGGCAGAATGAAAAACTGTTTTTT. Filled out from reference TRBV25-1 and TRBJ1-4, the complete variable domain reads EADIYQTPRYLVIGTGKKITLECSQTMGHDKMYWYQQDPGMELHLIHYSYGVNSTEKGDLSSESTVSRIRTEHFPLTLESARPSHTSQYLCASSGQNEKLFFGSGTQLSVL.

This clone was seen a few times. This rearrangement joins TRBV3-1 (or the pseudogene TRBV3-2) to TRBJ2-1; tentatively, D is TRBD1 (6 bases). Germline values: CDR1 LGHDT, CDR2 YNNKEL (reference sequence). V lost 4 bases to trimming and J lost 9 bases, with 22 bases between them. The CDR3 runs 16 residues. The CDR3 nucleotides read TGTGCCAGCAGCCTCTTCGCACAGGGCGTTTTAGGTGAGCAGTTCTTC. Translating gives CASSLFAQGVLGEQFF.

The rearrangement joins TRBV9 to TRBJ2-3; a weak D match, TRBD1 (6 bases). The V and J ends lost 0 bases and 2 bases respectively, with 13 bases between them. CDR3 size: 16 residues. Germline V CDR1 and CDR2: SGDLS, YYNGEE. CDR3 sequence (DNA): TGTGCCAGCAGCGTAGCAGGACAGCGTAACACAGATACGCAGTATTTT. This translates into CASSVAGQRNTDTQYF.

This sequence joins TRBV5-1 and TRBJ2-7; 9 bases line up with TRBD2. With V trimmed by 1 base and J by 4 bases, 12 bases remained unmatched. The CDR3 has 17 amino acids. The germline V gene encodes CDR1 SGHRS and CDR2 YFSETQ. CDR3 sequence reads: CASSLLSAGGINYEQYF. The CDR3 DNA reads TGCGCCAGCAGCTTGTTATCAGCGGGGGGCATTAATTACGAGCAGTACTTC.

The chain has TRBV3-1 (or the pseudogene TRBV3-2) and TRBJ1-1; D uncertain. Germline CDR1 is LGHDT and CDR2 is YNNKEL (reference sequence). The CDR3 spans 14 residues. Trimming shortened V by 1 base and J by 1 base, and 7 bases separated the two germline ends. Here the CDR3 reads CASSQGLSNTEAFF. Written as DNA, the CDR3 is TGTGCCAGCAGCCAAGGACTGTCGAACACTGAAGCTTTCTTT.

The chain recombines TRBV11-3 with TRBJ1-3; unclear D gene. The ends were cut back, 4 bases at V and 4 bases at J, with 14 bases in the middle. The V gene's germline CDR1 is SGHNT and CDR2 YENEEA. The CDR3 is 15 residues long. The CDR3 spells CASSSLVGVGNTIYF. The CDR3 DNA reads as TGTGCCAGCAGCTCGTTAGTAGGAGTAGGAAACACCATATATTTT.

The V call is TRBV24-1, the J call TRBJ1-5; D ambiguous. This CDR3 has 15 residues. Germline CDR1 and CDR2: KGHDR and SFDVKD. Trimming took 6 bases from V and 1 from J, leaving 12 bases between them. The DNA for the CDR3 is TGTGCCACCAGTCTATCAGCCGGGAGCAATCAGCCCCAGCATTTT. Encoded protein: CATSLSAGSNQPQHF.

This clone was picked up one time. The chain employs TRBV5-1 and TRBJ2-7; 8 bases agree with TRBD1. Losses at the gene ends were 3 bases for V and 0 bases for J; bases not matched to a gene: 5. CDR1 and CDR2 (germline): SGHRS, YFSETQ. The CDR3 runs to 15 residues. The CDR3 bases are TGCGCCAGCAGCTCGCGGACAGGGCGCTCCTACGAGCAGTACTTC. Protein: CASSSRTGRSYEQYF. The variable domain in full, completed from reference TRBV5-1 and TRBJ2-7, reads KAGVTQTPRYLIKTRGQQVTLSCSPISGHRSVSWYQQTPGQGLQFLFEYFSETQRNKGNFPGRFSGRQFSNSRSEMNVSTLELGDSALYLCASSSRTGRSYEQYFGPGTRLTVT.

The rearrangement joins TRBV6-4 to TRBJ2-1; maybe TRBD1 (5 bases). The CDR3 runs to 13 residues. The V end lost 2 bases, the J end lost 7 bases, and 9 bases lay between the germline ends. Germline V gives CDR1 MRHNA, CDR2 SNTAGT. The CDR3, as DNA: TGTGCCAGCAGTGACCAAGGACAAAATGAGCAGTTCTTC. This encodes CASSDQGQNEQFF.

This clone appeared a single time. This chain connects TRBV7-9 to TRBJ2-3; 7 bases match TRBD2. Trimming at V came to 5 bases and at J to 5 bases, leaving 7 bases not matched to a gene. The CDR3 extends over 14 amino acids. Per the germline V gene, CDR1 is SEHNR and CDR2 is FQNEAQ (reference sequence). CDR3 nucleotides: TGTGCCAGCAGCCCCAGCGGGAATGAAGATACGCAGTATTTT. This sequence encodes CASSPSGNEDTQYF.

The chain carries TRBV4-3 and TRBJ2-2; 8 bases fit TRBD2. CDR1 LGHNA and CDR2 YSLEER come from the germline V gene. With 0 bases clipped from V and 6 bases from J, the junction kept 12 bases outside the gene matches. The CDR3 has 18 amino acids. The CDR3 region has the DNA TGCGCCAGCAGCCAAGACTCCGGGACTAGTATGGGCCCCGGGGAGCTGTTTTTT. This sequence encodes CASSQDSGTSMGPGELFF.

This clone was picked up a small number of times. J is TRBJ2-1 and V is TRBV9; 8 nucleotides match TRBD2. V lost 4 bases and J lost 3; bases outside the gene matches: 6. The CDR3 runs to 15 residues. Germline assignment: CDR1 SGDLS and CDR2 YYNGEE. The CDR3 spells CASSLTSGIYNEQFF. In DNA, the CDR3 is TGTGCCAGCAGCTTAACTAGCGGAATCTACAATGAGCAGTTCTTC. Filled out from reference TRBV9 and TRBJ2-1, the complete variable domain reads DSGVTQTPKHLITATGQRVTLRCSPRSGDLSVYWYQQSLDQGLQFLIQYYNGEERAKGNILERFSAQQFPDLHSELNLSSLELGDSALYFCASSLTSGIYNEQFFGPGTRLTVL.